This T cell receptor beta chain appears in the sequencing data of a study of blood T cell repertoires in COVID-19. Whole-study context: The United States, Italy and Spain supplied acute and convalescent COVID-19 samples.

The germline gives CDR1 SNHLY, CDR2 FYNNEI. V gave up 10 bases and J gave up 2 bases, with 12 bases separating them. The CDR3 contains 12 residues. Assay used: immunoSEQ multiplex PCR; TCRdb lists only in-frame clones, some missing. The sample carries about 42,000 clones, approximately 88% recorded once. Material: peripheral blood. The chain recombines TRBV2 with TRBJ2-7; D is unclear. The source is a human donor in a cohort sampled during active COVID-19. CDR3: CANSGPTYEQYF. CDR3 DNA: TGTGCCAACTCCGGTCCAACCTACGAGCAGTACTTC.